The 28 T cell receptor beta chains below all came from one sample that was sequenced in a study of human T cells and chemical hapten exposure (dated by TCRdb to the early 2020s). Receptor amplification or capture employed RACE. The data were produced on a NextSeq 500. The public reads were reanalyzed by TCRdb: fastp trimming at Q25, MiXCR alignment, in-frame beta chains only. Each entry merges the rows of one CDR3 protein and shows their most common DNA and genes. Here the sample has about 98,000 distinct CDR3 sequences; 11% occur a single time. The ten largest clonotypes hold about 3% of the sample. Taken with the paper, the label for time point translates to: pre-sensitization, week 0. In light of the paper, this sample's treatment or condition label describes: therapeutic diphenylcyclopropenone sensitization with weekly scalp DPC. The sample in question was whole blood, obtained in connection with sensitization to the hapten diphenylcyclopropenone (DPC). The receptors were gathered from a woman aged 60-75 years with alopecia areata. Some clones in this sample may be carry-over from other donors' samples.

The chain combines TRBV7-2 with TRBJ2-2; the D is unclear. The CDR3 is 14 amino acids. Per the germline V gene, CDR1 is SGHTA and CDR2 is FQGNSA. The ends were cut back, 2 bases at V and 3 bases at J, with 7 bases in the middle. This chain's CDR3 is CASSLWWDTGELFF. The CDR3 DNA follows: TGTGCCAGCAGCTTATGGTGGGACACCGGGGAGCTGTTTTTT.

The chain carries TRBV20-1 and TRBJ1-3, with D unresolved. V lost 5 bases and J lost 0, with 8 bases in between. Looked up from germline, CDR1 is DFQATT and CDR2 is SNEGSKA (reference sequence). CDR3 length: 13 amino acids. The CDR3 coding sequence is TGCAGTGCTGCCCGGGCCTCTGGAAACACCATATATTTT. Translated, it gives CSAARASGNTIYF.

V is TRBV20-1 and J is TRBJ1-2, with 7 bases that match TRBD1. The CDR3 contains 15 residues. Germline CDR1 and CDR2: DFQATT and SNEGSKA (reference sequence). V lost 4 bases and J lost 4; bases outside the gene matches: 12. For the CDR3, the DNA is TGCAGTGCTATGGGACAGCGAACTACACCCTATGGCTACACCTTC. Protein product: CSAMGQRTTPYGYTF.

The V call is TRBV7-9, the J call TRBJ2-7; either TRBD1 or TRBD2 may fit D (5 bases each). Trimming stripped 5 bases from V and 2 bases from J, with 10 bases between. CDR3 length: 13 amino acids. Germline V gene lookup returns CDR1 SEHNR and CDR2 FQNEAQ (reference sequence). CDR3 loop: CASSRGRAYEQYF. CDR3 bases: TGTGCCAGCAGCCGGGGACGGGCCTACGAGCAGTACTTC.

This clonotype turned up a few times. This sequence joins TRBV12-3 or TRBV12-4 and TRBJ2-5; 7 positions agree with TRBD2. With 2 bases clipped from V and 4 bases from J, the junction kept 1 base outside the gene matches. The CDR3 has 13 amino acids. The CDR3, as DNA: TGTGCCAGCAGTTTACAGCGGGGAGAGACCCAGTACTTC. It encodes CASSLQRGETQYF.

In this sample, this clonotype turned up many times. The rearrangement links TRBV29-1 to TRBJ2-3; a possible D gene is TRBD2 (6 bases). Trimming cost V 7 bases and J 7 bases, with 12 bases left between them. The CDR3 is made up of 11 amino acids. Germline V gene sequence: CDR1 SQVTM, CDR2 ANQGSEA. The CDR3 protein is CSAARGNTQYF. CDR3 sequence (DNA): TGCAGCGCTGCCCGGGGGAATACGCAGTATTTT.

The table lists this clonotype with a few counts. The chain recombines TRBV11-3 with TRBJ2-1, with 9 bases that match TRBD2. The CDR3 loop spans 16 amino acids. V lost 3 bases, J lost 1 base, and 4 bases stayed unmatched. The germline V gene encodes CDR1 SGHNT and CDR2 YENEEA. In DNA, the CDR3 is TGTGCCAGCAGCTTGAGAGCGGGGGGATCCTACAATGAGCAGTTCTTC. As protein: CASSLRAGGSYNEQFF.

The sample holds one count of this clonotype. The chain links TRBV6-2 or TRBV6-3 to TRBJ2-3; 9 nucleotides line up with TRBD2. CDR3 size: 17 residues. From germline, CDR1 is MNHEY and CDR2 SVGEGT. With V trimmed by 8 bases and J by 3 bases, 15 bases remained unmatched. CDR3 DNA: TGTGCCAGCTCCCCTTTTAGAACTAGCGGGTCAACAGATACGCAGTATTTT. It yields the protein CASSPFRTSGSTDTQYF.

This clonotype was detected many times. V and J are TRBV18 and TRBJ2-1; 11 bases are a match to TRBD1. This CDR3 spans 15 amino acids. Trimming cost V 2 bases and J 6 bases; bases outside gene matches: 3. The V gene's germline CDR1 is KGHSH and CDR2 LQKENI. The DNA of the CDR3 is TGTGCCAGCTCACCAGGGACAGGGGGTGGCAATGAGCAGTTCTTC. This translates into CASSPGTGGGNEQFF.

In this sample, this clonotype turned up many times. The V call is TRBV7-8, the J call TRBJ2-5; 10 positions agree with TRBD2. The germline CDR1 and CDR2 sequences are SGHVS and FQNEAQ. V lost 4 bases and J lost 1; bases outside the gene matches: 6. The CDR3 sequence is 16 residues long. This chain's CDR3 is CASSSAGGPPQETQYF. As DNA, the CDR3 is TGTGCCAGCAGCTCAGCGGGGGGGCCCCCCCAAGAGACCCAGTACTTC.

There are many counts of this clonotype. The rearrangement uses TRBV6-1 and TRBJ2-5; maybe TRBD2 (6 bases). This CDR3 spans 17 amino acids. Germline V lookup: CDR1 MNHNS, CDR2 SASEGT. Trimming shortened V by 0 bases and J by 0 bases, and 14 bases separated the two germline ends. The CDR3 region has the DNA TGTGCCAGCAGTGAAGCGGCGGGGACTTGGGACCAAGAGACCCAGTACTTC. Translating it yields CASSEAAGTWDQETQYF.

This clonotype was counted ten times or more. The rearrangement joins TRBV7-9 to TRBJ2-1; D is perhaps TRBD2 (6 bases). Germline V gene data show CDR1 as SEHNR and CDR2 as FQNEAQ (reference sequence). V was clipped by 3 bases and J by 4 bases, with 13 bases between them. CDR3 length equals 15 residues. This chain's CDR3 is CASSLPGRPYNEQFF. CDR3 coding DNA: TGTGCCAGCAGCTTGCCAGGGAGGCCTTACAATGAGCAGTTCTTC.

This sequence joins TRBV3-1 and TRBJ2-1; no firm D call. Germline CDR1 is LGHDT and CDR2 is YNNKEL (reference sequence). V was clipped by 2 bases and J by 4 bases, with 9 bases between them. There are 14 residues in the CDR3. The DNA of the CDR3 is TGTGCCAGCAGCCAACTGACACTTTACAATGAGCAGTTCTTC. It is translated as CASSQLTLYNEQFF.

This clonotype has just a few counts. V and J are TRBV4-1 and TRBJ1-2, with TRBD1 as a possible D gene (5 bases). Between the trimmed V and J ends, which lost 0 bases and 7 bases, there was a span of 18 bases. The CDR3 has 16 amino acids. Germline V gives CDR1 MGHRA, CDR2 YSYEKL. As DNA, the CDR3 is TGCGCCAGCAGCCAAGATGGGCTTACGGGGGTGTCTGGCTACACCTTC. This encodes CASSQDGLTGVSGYTF.

This clonotype appeared many times. The J gene is TRBJ2-1, the V gene TRBV20-1; D is perhaps TRBD2 (5 bases). Trimming shortened V by 2 bases and J by 5 bases, and 13 bases separated the two germline ends. The CDR3 runs to 14 residues. Germline V gives CDR1 DFQATT, CDR2 SNEGSKA (reference sequence). The CDR3 DNA is TGCAGTGCTAGAAGCCGGGGTCAGAACAATGAGCAGTTCTTC. Its protein is CSARSRGQNNEQFF.

The sample holds many counts of this clonotype. The rearrangement uses TRBV2 and TRBJ1-2, with D unresolved. V was shortened by 2 bases and J by 0 bases, with 16 bases between the two germline ends. The CDR3 is made up of 17 amino acids. Germline CDR1 SNHLY, CDR2 FYNNEI. The CDR3: CASSETQEAEANYGYTF. CDR3 DNA sequence: TGTGCCAGCAGTGAAACCCAGGAGGCTGAAGCTAACTATGGCTACACCTTC.

This clonotype has at least ten counts. The chain combines TRBV5-1 with TRBJ2-3, with 9 bases fitting TRBD1. Germline V gene sequence: CDR1 SGHRS, CDR2 YFSETQ. The CDR3 sequence is 13 residues long. The V segment lost 4 bases and the J segment 4 bases; nucleotides outside the gene matches: 1. The CDR3 coding sequence is TGCGCCAGCAGCGGACAGGGGCCAGATACGCAGTATTTT. Translation gives CASSGQGPDTQYF.

At least ten counts were recorded for this clonotype. The rearrangement uses TRBV5-1 and TRBJ2-7; TRBD1 is a possible D gene (6 bases). V lost 0 bases to trimming and J lost 3 bases, with 7 bases between them. This CDR3 comprises 13 residues. CDR1 and CDR2 from the germline V gene are SGHRS and YFSETQ. The CDR3 is CASSLDRVYEQYF. In DNA, the CDR3 is TGCGCCAGCAGCTTGGACAGGGTCTACGAGCAGTACTTC.

This clonotype was detected many times. This chain connects TRBV29-1 to TRBJ1-5; weak D call: TRBD1 (6 bases). Germline-derived CDR1 and CDR2 are SQVTM and ANQGSEA. The length of the CDR3 is 13 residues. V gave up 4 bases and J gave up 7 bases, with 14 bases separating them. The CDR3 loop reads CSVGPGAGQPQHF. The DNA of the CDR3 is TGCAGCGTTGGACCAGGGGCGGGACAGCCCCAGCATTTT.

This clonotype came up many times. This chain links TRBV13 with TRBJ2-2, with 8 bases identical to TRBD1. Losses at the gene ends were 8 bases for V and 4 bases for J; bases not matched to a gene: 12. The length of the CDR3 is 16 residues. The germline V gene has CDR1 PRHDT and CDR2 FYEKMQ (reference sequence). The CDR3 region has the DNA TGTGCCAGCTATCGACAGGGGTCGGTGGGCACCGGGGAGCTGTTTTTT. Translation gives CASYRQGSVGTGELFF. Filled out from reference TRBV13 and TRBJ2-2, the complete variable domain reads AAGVIQSPRHLIKEKRETATLKCYPIPRHDTVYWYQQGPGQDPQFLISFYEKMQSDKGSIPDRFSAQQFSDYHSELNMSSLELGDSALYFCASYRQGSVGTGELFFGEGSRLTVL.

This clonotype was counted a few times. V and J are TRBV7-9 and TRBJ1-6; maybe TRBD1 (5 bases). The CDR3 consists of 16 residues. CDR1 is SEHNR, CDR2 FQNEAQ, per germline (reference sequence). Deletions cut 3 bases from V and 0 bases from J, with 9 bases between. CDR3 sequence reads: CASSLGESSYNSPLHF. In nucleotides, the CDR3 is TGTGCCAGCAGCTTGGGGGAGAGCTCCTATAATTCACCCCTCCACTTT.

The table lists this clonotype with many counts. This chain connects TRBV30 to TRBJ1-1; D gene ambiguous. The CDR3 contains 11 residues. V was shortened by 2 bases and J by 3 bases, with 4 bases between the two germline ends. Germline V CDR1 and CDR2: GTSNPN, SVGIG (reference sequence). The CDR3 DNA sequence: TGTGCCTGGAGTCGCGACACTGAAGCTTTCTTT. It specifies CAWSRDTEAFF.

The rearrangement links TRBV11-2 to TRBJ2-1; TRBD1 agrees at 10 bases. This CDR3 is built from 15 residues. Germline CDR1 reads SGHAT; CDR2 reads FQNNGV. The J segment lost 8 bases and the V segment lost 5 bases, leaving 9 bases of the junction unmatched. The CDR3 protein is CASSLRTGGFHEQFF. In DNA, the CDR3 is TGTGCCAGCAGCCTCCGGACAGGGGGATTCCATGAGCAGTTCTTC.

This clonotype was seen ten or more times. J is TRBJ1-3 and V is TRBV5-6, with no clear D. CDR1 is SGHDT and CDR2 is YYEEEE in the germline V gene. V lost 0 bases and J lost 3, with 13 bases in between. The length of the CDR3 is 16 residues. CDR3 region: CASSLERPGIGNTIYF. The CDR3 coding sequence is TGTGCCAGCAGCTTGGAGCGGCCCGGAATTGGAAACACCATATATTTT.

The sample holds many counts of this clonotype. The chain couples TRBV13 to TRBJ2-7, with D possibly called TRBD1 or TRBD2 (5 bases each). Trimming shortened V by 3 bases and J by 2 bases, and 8 bases separated the two germline ends. The CDR3 has 13 residues. The germline V gene has CDR1 PRHDT and CDR2 FYEKMQ (reference sequence). The DNA of the CDR3 is TGTGCCAGCAGCTTGTCGGGGCCCTACGAGCAGTACTTC. Translated, it gives CASSLSGPYEQYF.

There are many counts of this clonotype. J is TRBJ2-7 and V is TRBV11-2, with D perhaps TRBD2 (5 bases). Trimming removed 8 bases at V and 2 bases at J, with 16 bases between. The CDR3 loop spans 14 amino acids. CDR1 and CDR2 from the germline V gene are SGHAT and FQNNGV. Here the CDR3 DNA reads TGTGCCAGCGATGGCGAGGGCTACCCCTACGAGCAGTACTTC. It translates to CASDGEGYPYEQYF.

This clonotype was seen more than once but under ten times. CDR3 loop: CASKTRENTEAFF. For the CDR3, the DNA is TGTGCCAGCAAAACCAGGGAGAACACTGAAGCTTTCTTT. V is TRBV12-3 or TRBV12-4 and J is TRBJ1-1; D is perhaps TRBD1 (5 bases). The V gene lost 7 bases and the J gene lost 1 base, with 10 bases spanning the gap. The CDR3 extends over 13 amino acids.

This clonotype was seen repeatedly, ten times or more. Here the CDR3 DNA reads TGTGCCATCAGTGAGTCGAGCGGGCGGAACACTGAAGCTTTCTTT. It translates to CAISESSGRNTEAFF. V is TRBV10-3 and J is TRBJ1-1; the D is unclear. Germline loops: CDR1 ENHRY, CDR2 SYGVKD. The CDR3 extends over 15 amino acids. Trimming cost V 0 bases and J 1 base, with 9 bases left between them.